The present T cell receptor beta chain was sequenced within a study of cytomegalovirus exposure and HLA in healthy donors. Whole-study findings and limits: Later analysis identified a missense DCLRE1C variant that was linked to TCR beta V- and J-gene trimming. According to a later analysis, donors in an Asian-associated ancestry cluster reportedly had fewer N-insertions than the roughly 670-donor mean.

This CDR3 has 16 amino acids. J gave up 8 bases and V 6 bases, and 15 bases lay outside the gene matches. The germline CDR1 and CDR2 sequences are LNHDA and SQIVND (reference sequence). As concerns this clone: Its antigen is unidentified.

The PCR was carried out with 60 Vbeta primers and 13 Jbeta primers. Clones were sequenced by immunoSEQ multiplex PCR, and TCRdb holds only the in-frame ones, with some missing. Of approximately 85,000 clones listed, around 70% are singletons. The chain carries TRBV19 and TRBJ2-1, with TRBD2 matching over 8 bases. Material for sequencing was PBMCs. This TCR derives from a middle-aged woman in good health and CMV-seropositive. CDR3 residues: CASSTTGTSTSHEQFF. CDR3 DNA sequence: TGTGCCAGTAGCACAACCGGGACTAGTACGTCCCATGAGCAGTTCTTC.